This TCR beta chain appears in the sequencing data of a study of blood T cell repertoires in COVID-19. At the level of the study: Whether acute or convalescent, the COVID-19 samples came from the United States, Italy and Spain. The analysed material was cDNA or gDNA that came from T cells, B-cell-depleted T cells, or PBMCs.

Methods used by the authors: Nucleated cell number was recorded as an estimate derived from reference gene primer amplification. TCRdb's copy holds only in-frame clones and misses some; the assay was immunoSEQ multiplex PCR. The V and J calls and clone size are taken from that table; D and trimming were inferred from the DNA. The sample lists some 120,000 clones; 70% to 85% were seen once. The specimen was peripheral blood. This receptor was taken from a woman aged 55-69 years with acute or convalescent COVID-19.

CDR3 coding DNA: TGTGCCACAAATCTGGACGGGACACTCGAAGCTTTCTTT. Its translation: CATNLDGTLEAFF. The gene calls are TRBV6-5 and TRBJ1-1; perhaps TRBD1 as D (6 bases). The CDR3 loop spans 13 amino acids. Per germline, CDR1 MNHEY and CDR2 SVGAGI. V was shortened by 10 bases and J by 8 bases, with 20 bases between the two germline ends.